A single T cell receptor beta chain is shown here with its context. CDR3 size: 15 residues. Germline V lookup: CDR1 GTSNPN, CDR2 SVGIG (reference sequence). The V and J ends lost 4 bases and 1 base respectively, with 14 bases between them. This entry belongs to a study of blood T cell repertoires in COVID-19. Study details: COVID-19 samples from acute and convalescent phases originated in the United States, Italy and Spain. Nucleic acid was either cDNA or gDNA, and it came from T cells, B-cell-depleted T cells, or PBMCs.

In the original workflow: Reference gene primer amplification yielded estimated nucleated cell counts. The data were produced by immunoSEQ multiplex PCR, yet TCRdb's version contains in-frame clones alone and is incomplete. The DNA gave D and trimming, while V, J and clone size come from that table. The table lists under 35,000 clones, around four fifths of them singletons. The genes are TRBV30 and TRBJ1-5; D is undetermined. The specimen was peripheral blood. This receptor was obtained from a man aged 65 to 79 with acute or convalescent COVID-19. The CDR3 loop reads CAWNPQTGSNQPQHF. The CDR3 region has the DNA TGTGCCTGGAACCCCCAGACGGGAAGCAATCAGCCCCAGCATTTT.